This T cell receptor (beta chain) appears in the sequencing data of a study of T cell clonotyping in hematopoietic cell transplantation. Study conclusions and caveats: Without cell sorting, CD4 versus CD8 contributions remain unresolved. Higher Inverse Simpson Index values in graft donor and pretransplant recipient predicted broader posttransplant TCR diversity. After transplant, recipient diversity fell while pathologically expanded clonotypes grew through day 180.

Germline V gene lookup returns CDR1 MGHDK and CDR2 SYGVNS. Deletions cut 0 bases from V and 1 base from J, with 12 bases between. The CDR3 totals 16 residues. As regards this clone: No antigen is known for it.

Repertoires were generated with immunoSEQ multiplex PCR, while TCRdb's copy carries only in-frame clones and drops some. Here the sample spans just over 8,500 clones, over 75% being singletons. The chain has TRBV25-1 and TRBJ1-2; D is uncertain. The input for sequencing was PBMCs, taken 180 days after allogeneic stem cell transplant. The clonotype comes from a female patient younger than 45 who had an allogeneic stem cell transplant, so the T cells may come from the graft donor. Some clones in this sample may be carry-over from other donors' samples. The CDR3 is CASSEYGESFNYGYTF. DNA of the CDR3: TGTGCCAGCAGTGAATATGGGGAGTCATTTAACTATGGCTACACCTTC.